The 18 T cell receptor beta chains below were found in one sample sequenced in a study of T cell repertoires in cytomegalovirus infection. Each CDR3 protein is one row after TCRdb ran MiXCR on the reads. The sample consists of 560,000 or so distinct CDR3 sequences, 16% of them appearing once. Sequenced: CD8+ T cells from PBMCs. The receptors stem from a human donor in good health (CMV status not recorded). Some clones in this sample may be carry-over from other donors' samples.

J is TRBJ1-1 and V is TRBV28; 8 nucleotides match TRBD1. V was pared by 3 bases and J by 4 bases, with 4 bases of the junction left unmatched. The CDR3 runs to 14 residues. Germline loops: CDR1 MDHEN, CDR2 SYDVKM. The CDR3 sequence is CASSLTQGGTEAFF. The CDR3 DNA sequence: TGTGCCAGCAGTTTGACACAGGGGGGCACTGAAGCTTTCTTT. The full variable domain, rest sourced from reference TRBV28 and TRBJ1-1, is DVKVTQSSRYLVKRTGEKVFLECVQDMDHENMFWYRQDPGLGLRLIYFSYDVKMKEKGDIPEGYSVSREKKERFSLILESASTNQTSMYLCASSLTQGGTEAFFGQGTRLTVV.

This clonotype showed up just once. A much more abundant neighbour one base away suggests this may be a read error. The J gene is TRBJ2-3, the V gene TRBV28; 7 bases agree with TRBD2. Germline CDR1 is MDHEN and CDR2 is SYDVKM. V was clipped by 3 bases and J by 5 bases; unmatched bases: 8. The CDR3 is made up of 15 amino acids. The chain's CDR3 is CASSLSGLGIDTQYF. CDR3 DNA: TGTGCCAGCAGTTTGTCAGGACTAGGCATAGATACGCAGTATTTT.

This clonotype was observed a handful of times. The rearrangement uses TRBV4-1 and TRBJ2-7; tentatively, D is TRBD2 (6 bases). V lost 2 bases and J lost 0, with 11 bases in between. The CDR3 has 15 residues. Germline V gene sequence: CDR1 MGHRA, CDR2 YSYEKL. This CDR3 reads CASSQLRGLSYEQYF. The CDR3, as DNA: TGCGCCAGCAGCCAATTGCGGGGACTCTCCTACGAGCAGTACTTC.

The gene calls are TRBV2 and TRBJ2-3; tentative D call: TRBD1 (6 bases). This CDR3 is built from 15 residues. CDR1 and CDR2 (germline): SNHLY, FYNNEI. Trimming took 8 bases from V and 7 from J, leaving 22 bases between them. The chain's CDR3 is CASVDGDIGTNTQYF. The CDR3 bases are TGTGCCAGCGTCGATGGGGACATAGGTACAAATACGCAGTATTTT. Filled out from reference TRBV2 and TRBJ2-3, the complete variable domain reads EPEVTQTPSHQVTQMGQEVILRCVPISNHLYFYWYRQILGQKVEFLVSFYNNEISEKSEIFDDQFSVERPDGSNFTLKIRSTKLEDSAMYFCASVDGDIGTNTQYFGPGTRLTVL.

This clonotype was picked up many times. The chain links TRBV5-6 to TRBJ2-7; D is uncertain. The CDR3 contains 16 residues. V was shortened by 0 bases and J by 2 bases, with 15 bases between the two germline ends. The germline V gene has CDR1 SGHDT and CDR2 YYEEEE. The CDR3 reads CASSLAGYAEAYEQYF. The CDR3 nucleotides are TGTGCCAGCAGCTTGGCCGGTTACGCAGAGGCCTACGAGCAGTACTTC.

Ten or more counts support this clonotype. The chain joins TRBV7-8 to TRBJ1-5; 7 nucleotides line up with TRBD1. CDR3 length equals 17 residues. V lost 1 base and J lost 0; bases outside the gene matches: 6. The germline CDR1 and CDR2 sequences are SGHVS and FQNEAQ. The DNA of the CDR3 is TGTGCCAGCAGCTTAGTTCCCCCAGGGGGTAGCAATCAGCCCCAGCATTTT. Translation gives CASSLVPPGGSNQPQHF. Using reference TRBV7-8 and TRBJ1-5 for the parts outside the CDR3, the full variable domain is GAGVSQSPRYKVAKRGQDVALRCDPISGHVSLFWYQQALGQGPEFLTYFQNEAQLDKSGLPSDRFFAERPEGSVSTLKIQRTQQEDSAVYLCASSLVPPGGSNQPQHFGDGTRLSIL.

This clonotype was detected only a few times. The chain combines TRBV19 with TRBJ1-1; maybe TRBD1 (5 bases). Trimming took off 7 bases at V and 9 bases at J, with 15 bases between the two ends. The CDR3 is 12 amino acids. Germline CDR1 reads LNHDA; CDR2 reads SQIVND (reference sequence). The chain's CDR3 is CASTLGTAKAFF. The CDR3 DNA reads as TGTGCCAGTACTCTGGGGACGGCAAAAGCTTTCTTT.

Ten or more counts support this clonotype. The genes are TRBV7-6 and TRBJ2-1; TRBD1 matches at 9 bases. This CDR3 region has 15 residues. J was trimmed by 2 bases and V by 5 bases; bases with no gene match: 4. Per germline, CDR1 SGHVS and CDR2 FNYEAQ. The CDR3 loop is CASSRDRDPYNEQFF. The CDR3 DNA is TGTGCCAGCAGCAGGGACAGGGACCCCTACAATGAGCAGTTCTTC.

This clonotype was seen ten or more times. DNA for the CDR3: TGCGCCAGCACGGGGGACGATACGCAGTATTTT. Its translation is CASTGDDTQYF. The chain is built from TRBV10-2 and TRBJ2-3, with D maybe TRBD2 (6 bases). CDR3 size: 11 residues. Germline lookup yields CDR1 WSHSY and CDR2 SAAADI. V was pared by 7 bases and J by 6 bases, with 8 bases between.

This clonotype was picked up a small number of times. V is TRBV10-3 and J is TRBJ2-7; 7 bases match TRBD1. This CDR3 has 14 residues. CDR1 ENHRY and CDR2 SYGVKD come from the germline V gene. Trimming took 4 bases from V and 4 from J; bases not matched to a gene: 7. The DNA for the CDR3 is TGTGCCATCAGTGCCTCCGGGACAGAATACGAGCAGTACTTC. It translates to CAISASGTEYEQYF.

The chain recombines TRBV20-1 with TRBJ2-7; the match to TRBD2 covers 9 bases. V lost 3 bases to trimming and J lost 2 bases; unmatched junction nucleotides: 8. This CDR3 comprises 15 residues. CDR1 is DFQATT and CDR2 is SNEGSKA in the germline V gene (reference sequence). The CDR3 protein is CSARWRAGGTYEQYF. As DNA, the CDR3 is TGCAGTGCTAGGTGGCGTGCGGGGGGGACCTACGAGCAGTACTTC.

The V call is TRBV5-1, the J call TRBJ2-5; a weak D match, TRBD2 (5 bases). The germline V and J ends were trimmed by 6 bases and 0 bases, with 9 bases remaining between them. CDR1 is SGHRS and CDR2 is YFSETQ in the germline V gene. This CDR3 is built from 13 residues. The CDR3 DNA reads as TGCGCCAGCAACCCGGACTACCAAGAGACCCAGTACTTC. It codes for CASNPDYQETQYF. The complete variable domain, with remaining parts taken from reference TRBV5-1 and TRBJ2-5, reads KAGVTQTPRYLIKTRGQQVTLSCSPISGHRSVSWYQQTPGQGLQFLFEYFSETQRNKGNFPGRFSGRQFSNSRSEMNVSTLELGDSALYLCASNPDYQETQYFGPGTRLLVL.

This clonotype was picked up many times. The J gene is TRBJ1-5, the V gene TRBV19; TRBD1 matches 9 bases. The CDR3 loop spans 16 amino acids. Germline values: CDR1 LNHDA, CDR2 SQIVND (reference sequence). V trimming: 5 bases; J trimming: 3 bases; junction bases outside the gene matches: 8. The CDR3 loop reads CASSGWDRALNQPQHF. The CDR3 region has the DNA TGTGCCAGTAGTGGATGGGACAGGGCCCTCAATCAGCCCCAGCATTTT.

About this clonotype: A much larger clone differs from this one at a single base, so this may be a read error. The chain has TRBV28 and TRBJ2-1; D possibly corresponds to TRBD1 (5 bases). Looked up from germline, CDR1 is MDHEN and CDR2 is SYDVKM. The ends were cut back, 6 bases at V and 5 bases at J, with 11 bases in the middle. This CDR3 spans 13 amino acids. CDR3 bases: TGTGCCAGCAGACAAGACAGCCACAATGAGCAGTTCTTC. Translated: CASRQDSHNEQFF.

About this clonotype: It may be a read error: a sequence one base away is much more abundant. This sequence joins TRBV6-5 and TRBJ2-1, with D hard to call. CDR1 and CDR2 from the germline V gene are MNHEY and SVGAGI. V gave up 8 bases and J gave up 2 bases, with 22 bases separating them. This CDR3 has 17 residues. The CDR3 sequence: CASCPEVIGDTYNEQFF. The CDR3 DNA sequence: TGTGCCAGCTGTCCCGAAGTGATAGGCGACACCTACAATGAGCAGTTCTTC.

Only a few counts were recorded for this clonotype. The chain is built from TRBV5-1 and TRBJ1-5; TRBD1 agrees at 8 bases. This CDR3 region has 13 residues. The V segment lost 2 bases and the J segment 10 bases; nucleotides outside the gene matches: 5. Germline V lookup: CDR1 SGHRS, CDR2 YFSETQ. CDR3: CASSLGQGRPQHF. The DNA for the CDR3 is TGCGCCAGCAGCTTAGGACAGGGTCGCCCCCAGCATTTT.

This clonotype is categorized as medium-sized. J is TRBJ1-2 and V is TRBV2; TRBD1 agrees at 11 bases. CDR1 and CDR2 (germline): SNHLY, FYNNEI. The CDR3 covers 10 residues. With 8 bases clipped from V and 13 bases from J, the junction kept 3 bases outside the gene matches. CDR3: CASRDRGITF. CDR3 bases: TGTGCCAGCCGGGACAGGGGGATCACCTTC.

As regards this clonotype: This may stem from a read error, because a much larger clone lies one nucleotide away. V and J are TRBV28 and TRBJ2-1, with D tentatively TRBD2 (6 bases). Germline V gene lookup returns CDR1 MDHEN and CDR2 SYDVKM. The V end lost 7 bases, the J end lost 8 bases, and 21 bases lay between the germline ends. This CDR3 is built from 15 residues. CDR3: CASTKLAQIRDEQFF. The CDR3 region has the DNA TGTGCCAGCACCAAACTAGCCCAAATAAGGGATGAGCAGTTCTTC.